These 20 T cell receptor beta chains were all obtained from the same sample, sequenced in a study of T cell repertoires in cytomegalovirus infection. TCRdb re-derived calls from the reads in MiXCR, one entry per CDR3 protein. The sample lists approximately 320,000 distinct CDR3 sequences, more than 8% seen once, with 4.3% in the top ten. Sample: PBMCs. Receptors were obtained from a human donor in good health (CMV status not recorded). Some clones in this sample may be carry-over from other donors' samples.

This clonotype has ten or more counts. J is TRBJ1-5 and V is TRBV11-2; no clear D gene. Germline CDR1 is SGHAT and CDR2 is FQNNGV. This CDR3 is built from 13 residues. V was pared by 0 bases and J by 9 bases, with 9 bases between. The CDR3 spells CASSLDPLRPQHF. In DNA, the CDR3 is TGTGCCAGCAGCTTAGATCCTCTGAGGCCCCAGCATTTT. Looking up the rest from reference TRBV11-2 and TRBJ1-5 gives the full variable domain: EAGVAQSPRYKIIEKRQSVAFWCNPISGHATLYWYQQILGQGPKLLIQFQNNGVVDDSQLPKDRFSAERLKGVDSTLKIQPAKLEDSAVYLCASSLDPLRPQHFGDGTRLSIL.

This clonotype appeared many times. The chain recombines TRBV7-8 with TRBJ1-2; D not resolved. Germline V gives CDR1 SGHVS, CDR2 FQNEAQ. This CDR3 spans 14 amino acids. The ends were cut back, 5 bases at V and 0 bases at J, with 10 bases in the middle. The CDR3 sequence is CASSEKTTNYGYTF. CDR3 nucleotide sequence: TGTGCCAGCAGCGAAAAGACGACTAACTATGGCTACACCTTC.

The table lists this clonotype with many counts. The chain employs TRBV7-8 and TRBJ1-1; TRBD1 agrees at 7 bases. The germline gives CDR1 SGHVS, CDR2 FQNEAQ. The CDR3 loop spans 13 amino acids. Germline trimming cut 5 bases from V and 7 bases from J; bases unmatched to any gene: 7. The CDR3, as DNA: TGTGCCAGCAGCACCCGGGACAGCTATGAAGCTTTCTTT. Translating it yields CASSTRDSYEAFF.

This clonotype has just a few counts. The rearrangement joins TRBV5-1 to TRBJ2-1; D is tentatively TRBD1 or TRBD2 (5 bases each). CDR3 length: 14 amino acids. The V gene lost 4 bases and the J gene lost 2 bases, with 10 bases spanning the gap. Germline values: CDR1 SGHRS, CDR2 YFSETQ. The CDR3 region has the DNA TGCGCCAGCAGCGGGGACGATCCCTACAATGAGCAGTTCTTC. It translates to CASSGDDPYNEQFF. The variable domain in full, with the rest retrieved from reference TRBV5-1 and TRBJ2-1, is KAGVTQTPRYLIKTRGQQVTLSCSPISGHRSVSWYQQTPGQGLQFLFEYFSETQRNKGNFPGRFSGRQFSNSRSEMNVSTLELGDSALYLCASSGDDPYNEQFFGPGTRLTVL.

The chain links TRBV6-5 to TRBJ1-1; TRBD1 matches at 7 bases. There are 13 residues in the CDR3. Per germline, CDR1 MNHEY and CDR2 SVGAGI. J was trimmed by 5 bases and V by 6 bases; bases with no gene match: 6. CDR3 coding DNA: TGTGCCAGCAGACAGGGGAGTTGGACTGAAGCTTTCTTT. Translation: CASRQGSWTEAFF.

Many counts were recorded for this clonotype. Here the CDR3 reads CASSPVQGSYEQYF. The CDR3 bases are TGTGCCAGCAGCCCTGTACAGGGCTCTTACGAGCAGTACTTC. The genes are TRBV7-2 and TRBJ2-7, with D perhaps TRBD1 (6 bases). Trimming removed 5 bases from V and 4 bases from J, with 15 bases in between. CDR3 length equals 14 residues. CDR1 and CDR2 (germline): SGHTA, FQGNSA. The entire variable domain, with the rest obtained from reference TRBV7-2 and TRBJ2-7, is as follows: GAGVSQSPSNKVTEKGKDVELRCDPISGHTALYWYRQSLGQGLEFLIYFQGNSAPDKSGLPSDRFSAERTGGSVSTLTIQRTQQEDSAVYLCASSPVQGSYEQYFGPGTRLTVT.

This chain connects TRBV10-3 to TRBJ2-7; D may be TRBD1 (6 bases). Germline CDR1 and CDR2: ENHRY and SYGVKD. Trimming shortened V by 4 bases and J by 2 bases, and 15 bases separated the two germline ends. CDR3 length: 15 residues. The CDR3 DNA reads TGTGCCATCAGTGCCCTTCCGGGACAAACCTACGAGCAGTACTTC. This sequence encodes CAISALPGQTYEQYF.

This clonotype showed up just a few times. V is TRBV7-2 and J is TRBJ2-2, with D uncertain. CDR1 and CDR2 (germline): SGHTA, FQGNSA. The CDR3 length is 14 residues. Trimming cost V 6 bases and J 7 bases, with 15 bases left between them. The CDR3 reads CASSLRTPGGELFF. DNA of the CDR3: TGTGCCAGCAGTCTTAGGACCCCGGGCGGGGAGCTGTTTTTT.

This clonotype was picked up a small number of times. The chain recombines TRBV7-8 with TRBJ1-5; 7 nucleotides agree with TRBD1. CDR1 SGHVS and CDR2 FQNEAQ come from the germline V gene. The CDR3 sequence is 19 residues long. V was pared by 1 base and J by 4 bases, with 16 bases of the junction left unmatched. CDR3 coding DNA: TGTGCCAGCAGCTTAGTAGGGGAACAGGGGACGTACTTTAATCAGCCCCAGCATTTT. The encoded protein is CASSLVGEQGTYFNQPQHF.

This clonotype has a count of ten or more. The rearrangement uses TRBV7-2 and TRBJ1-4; D is undetermined. V was trimmed by 1 base and J by 6 bases, leaving 12 bases between them. The CDR3 extends over 15 amino acids. Germline CDR1 SGHTA, CDR2 FQGNSA. CDR3 in amino acids: CASSLDGRFDEKLFF. In DNA, the CDR3 is TGTGCCAGCAGCTTAGATGGCAGGTTTGATGAAAAACTGTTTTTT.

This clonotype was seen more than once but under ten times. The chain is built from TRBV20-1 and TRBJ1-4, with TRBD1 matching over 7 bases. Trimming took 6 bases from V and 5 from J; bases not matched to a gene: 6. The CDR3 has 13 amino acids. The germline V gene encodes CDR1 DFQATT and CDR2 SNEGSKA (reference sequence). CDR3 DNA: TGCAGTGCGGGGAGGGGGCGGAATGAAAAACTGTTTTTT. Translating gives CSAGRGRNEKLFF.

In this sample, this clonotype turned up many times. The rearrangement joins TRBV6-2 or TRBV6-3 to TRBJ2-2; perhaps D is TRBD1 or TRBD2 (6 bases each). Germline loops: CDR1 MNHEY, CDR2 SVGEGT. The CDR3 spans 14 residues. V lost 7 bases, J lost 3 bases, and 12 bases lay in between. The CDR3 reads CASIWGADTGELFF. DNA of the CDR3: TGTGCCAGCATTTGGGGGGCCGACACCGGGGAGCTGTTTTTT.

This clonotype was seen repeatedly, ten times or more. V usage is TRBV7-2 and J usage is TRBJ2-6; unclear D gene. Trimming pared 1 base from V and 0 bases from J, leaving 7 bases between. This CDR3 contains 16 residues. Germline assignment: CDR1 SGHTA and CDR2 FQGNSA. CDR3 sequence reads: CASSLGSLSGANVLTF. The CDR3 DNA reads as TGTGCCAGCAGCTTAGGCAGCCTCTCTGGGGCCAACGTCCTGACTTTC.

This clonotype was observed many times. This chain connects TRBV18 to TRBJ1-4; possible D gene TRBD1, 6 bases. There are 15 residues in the CDR3. The V end was cut by 1 base, the J end by 7 bases, with 13 bases between. Germline CDR1 and CDR2: KGHSH and LQKENI. CDR3 bases: TGTGCCAGCTCACCACTACAGGGTCAGGGTGAAAAACTGTTTTTT. This codes for CASSPLQGQGEKLFF.

This clonotype was counted at least ten times. This chain connects TRBV7-6 to TRBJ2-4, with D possibly called TRBD1 or TRBD2 (6 bases each). The CDR3 loop spans 19 amino acids. Germline-derived CDR1 and CDR2 are SGHVS and FNYEAQ. V dropped 1 base and J dropped 0 bases, with 19 bases sitting between them. CDR3 in amino acids: CASSLEGGRCSLAKNIQYF. Here the CDR3 DNA reads TGTGCCAGCAGCTTAGAGGGGGGCCGATGCTCACTAGCCAAAAACATTCAGTACTTC.

Notes on this clonotype: A read error may be the cause here, since a much bigger clone is one base away. This sequence joins TRBV7-6 and TRBJ2-1; 9 positions match TRBD1. V lost 10 bases to trimming and J lost 7 bases; unmatched junction nucleotides: 14. CDR1 is SGHVS and CDR2 is FNYEAQ in the germline V gene. This CDR3 has 15 residues. The CDR3 sequence: CAMQTGTGKVNEQFF. The CDR3 DNA sequence: TGTGCCATGCAAACCGGGACAGGGAAAGTGAATGAGCAGTTCTTC.

This clonotype came up many times. Sequence at one end of the junction differs from germline and may be a read error. The V call is TRBV7-2, the J call TRBJ2-7; D is possibly TRBD2 (6 bases). The CDR3 length is 13 residues. Looked up from germline, CDR1 is SGHTA and CDR2 is FQGNSA. The CDR3 nucleotides read TGTGCCAGCAGCTTAAACTCGCGATCGGGGGTCAACTTC. Translating it yields CASSLNSRSGVNF.

This clonotype was recorded at least ten times. The V call is TRBV7-2, the J call TRBJ2-7, with D perhaps assigned TRBD1 or TRBD2 (5 bases each). Trimming shortened V by 5 bases and J by 2 bases, and 16 bases separated the two germline ends. Germline CDR1 SGHTA, CDR2 FQGNSA. The length of the CDR3 is 15 residues. CDR3 bases: TGTGCCAGCAGCACCGCCGCCGGGACCCCCTACGAGCAGTACTTC. This encodes CASSTAAGTPYEQYF.

This clonotype was counted many times. The chain is built from TRBV7-2 and TRBJ2-5, with D perhaps being TRBD1 or TRBD2 (5 bases each). V lost 5 bases and J 1 base, leaving 17 bases between the germline ends. Per germline, CDR1 SGHTA and CDR2 FQGNSA. CDR3 length: 16 residues. CDR3 DNA sequence: TGTGCCAGCAGCACGCTCGGGACGGAGTTCCAAGAGACCCAGTACTTC. This sequence encodes CASSTLGTEFQETQYF.

The rearrangement links TRBV6-6 to TRBJ1-1; TRBD1 is a possible D gene (5 bases). CDR1 and CDR2 (germline): MNHNY, SVGAGI (reference sequence). The CDR3 extends over 14 amino acids. The V and J ends lost 2 bases and 6 bases respectively, with 13 bases between them. In DNA, the CDR3 is TGTGCCAGCAGTTACGACGGGGGTCGTGCTGAAGCTTTCTTT. Translation gives CASSYDGGRAEAFF.